The 12 T cell receptor beta chains below were found in one sample sequenced in a study of T-cell memory formation after mild COVID-19. TCRdb itself ran the 5' RACE reads through MiXCR, one entry per CDR3 protein. The sample comprises some 330,000 distinct CDR3 sequences, under 25% of which are singletons, and under 15% rests with the top ten. The sequenced sample was PBMCs or a T cell subset sorted from them (not recorded which). Every receptor here comes from an adult woman who had mild COVID-19 (a few samples of this study predate the infection). Cell type and time point are not known.

This clonotype was counted a few times. The rearrangement uses TRBV20-1 and TRBJ2-5; TRBD2 might be the D (6 bases). Per the germline V gene, CDR1 is DFQATT and CDR2 is SNEGSKA (reference sequence). V lost 6 bases, J lost 2 bases, and 13 bases lay in between. CDR3 length: 13 residues. Here the CDR3 reads CSARLRGQETQYF. Written as DNA, the CDR3 is TGCAGTGCCCGACTACGGGGGCAAGAGACCCAGTACTTC.

The table lists this clonotype with a few counts. The V and J genes are TRBV18 and TRBJ2-1; 9 nucleotides align to TRBD1. CDR1 and CDR2 (germline): KGHSH, LQKENI. The CDR3 loop spans 14 amino acids. J was trimmed by 6 bases and V by 3 bases; bases with no gene match: 3. CDR3 protein: CASSPGTGFNEQFF. The CDR3, as DNA: TGTGCCAGCTCACCGGGGACAGGGTTCAATGAGCAGTTCTTC.

This clonotype was seen only once. The J gene is TRBJ2-1, the V gene TRBV20-1; 8 bases line up with TRBD2. Germline V CDR1 and CDR2: DFQATT, SNEGSKA (reference sequence). This CDR3 has 12 amino acids. Trimming at V came to 5 bases and at J to 9 bases, leaving 6 bases not matched to a gene. The DNA for the CDR3 is TGCAGTGCTTATGGACTAGCCACTGAGCAGTTCTTC. Translated: CSAYGLATEQFF.

This clonotype was seen a few times. The gene calls are TRBV4-2 and TRBJ2-1; 7 nucleotides line up with TRBD1. V shed 1 base and J 5 bases; nucleotides not matched to a gene: 2. The CDR3 consists of 14 residues. The germline CDR1 and CDR2 sequences are LGHNA and YNFKEQ. The CDR3 DNA sequence: TGTGCCAGCAGCCAAGCAGGGGGTCACAATGAGCAGTTCTTC. Its protein is CASSQAGGHNEQFF.

J is TRBJ1-5 and V is TRBV6-1; TRBD1 aligns across 7 bases. Germline CDR1 MNHNS, CDR2 SASEGT. This CDR3 spans 13 amino acids. V dropped 8 bases and J dropped 2; count of bases not matched to a gene: 3. In nucleotides, the CDR3 is TGTGCCAGCTCTACAGGGGGCAATCAGCCCCAGCATTTT. The encoded protein is CASSTGGNQPQHF.

This clonotype appeared a few times. This sequence joins TRBV6-5 and TRBJ2-1, with D maybe TRBD1 (5 bases). V was pared by 8 bases and J by 3 bases, with 11 bases between. This CDR3 comprises 13 residues. CDR1 MNHEY and CDR2 SVGAGI come from the germline V gene. CDR3 DNA: TGTGCCAGCGGGGCAGGCAACTACAATGAGCAGTTCTTC. It is translated as CASGAGNYNEQFF.

The CDR3 protein is CASSRSDRAGHIQYF. CDR3 in DNA: TGTGCCAGCAGTCGTTCTGACAGGGCGGGGCACATTCAGTACTTC. This chain connects TRBV12-3 or TRBV12-4 to TRBJ2-4; possible D gene TRBD1, 7 bases. There are 15 residues in the CDR3. V lost 5 bases, J lost 8 bases, and 19 bases lay in between.

V and J are TRBV24-1 and TRBJ2-1; TRBD2 agrees at 10 bases. The V gene end was trimmed by 4 bases and the J gene end by 5 bases; junction bases not matched to a gene: 10. The CDR3 consists of 17 residues. CDR1 and CDR2 (germline): KGHDR, SFDVKD. In DNA, the CDR3 is TGTGCCACCAGTGACAGTAAACTAGCGGGAAACCACAATGAGCAGTTCTTC. This gives the protein CATSDSKLAGNHNEQFF.

The V gene is TRBV7-8, the J gene TRBJ2-5; possible D gene TRBD2, 5 bases. CDR1 and CDR2 from the germline V gene are SGHVS and FQNEAQ. Trimming shortened V by 1 base and J by 5 bases, and 14 bases separated the two germline ends. This CDR3 is 15 amino acids long. The CDR3 region has the DNA TGTGCCAGCAGCTTAGGGGAGATAAGTGGGGAGACCCAGTACTTC. This gives the protein CASSLGEISGETQYF. Drawing the rest from reference TRBV7-8 and TRBJ2-5, the complete variable domain is GAGVSQSPRYKVAKRGQDVALRCDPISGHVSLFWYQQALGQGPEFLTYFQNEAQLDKSGLPSDRFFAERPEGSVSTLKIQRTQQEDSAVYLCASSLGEISGETQYFGPGTRLLVL.

This clonotype was picked up a small number of times. The V and J genes are TRBV10-3 and TRBJ2-7, with TRBD2 matching over 7 bases. This CDR3 has 14 amino acids. Germline V gives CDR1 ENHRY, CDR2 SYGVKD. The J segment lost 6 bases and the V segment lost 8 bases, leaving 13 bases of the junction unmatched. CDR3 loop: CAIAGEILGGEQYF. Here the CDR3 DNA reads TGTGCCATCGCGGGAGAGATCCTCGGTGGCGAGCAGTACTTC.

This clonotype was counted between two and nine times. The gene calls are TRBV18 and TRBJ1-4, with 8 bases aligning to TRBD1. The CDR3 is 15 residues long. Germline-derived CDR1 and CDR2 are KGHSH and LQKENI. J gave up 5 bases and V 2 bases, and 4 bases lay outside the gene matches. The CDR3 nucleotides read TGTGCCAGCTCACCAGGGGGACAGGCGAATGAAAAACTGTTTTTT. It translates to CASSPGGQANEKLFF.

The chain has TRBV12-3 or TRBV12-4 and TRBJ2-6, with a possible D match to TRBD2 (6 bases). The CDR3 has 16 residues. V was pared by 5 bases and J by 3 bases, with 14 bases between. For the CDR3, the DNA is TGTGCCAGCAGTCCCGCCTGGGACTTTGGGGCCAACGTCCTGACTTTC. It specifies CASSPAWDFGANVLTF.